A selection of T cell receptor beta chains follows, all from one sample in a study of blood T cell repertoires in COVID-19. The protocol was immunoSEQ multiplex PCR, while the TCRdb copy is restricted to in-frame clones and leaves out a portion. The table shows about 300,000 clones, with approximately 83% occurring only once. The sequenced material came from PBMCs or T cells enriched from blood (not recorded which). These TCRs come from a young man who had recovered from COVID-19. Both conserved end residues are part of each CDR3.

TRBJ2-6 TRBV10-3 CAITGQTSSSGANVLTF
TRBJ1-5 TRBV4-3 CASSQDYTNSNQPQHF
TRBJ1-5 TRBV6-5 CASRISGGGNQPQHF
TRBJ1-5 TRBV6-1 CASSEAGGSNQPQHF
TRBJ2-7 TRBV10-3 CAIGAGDYEQYF
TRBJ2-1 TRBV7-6 CASSLGGVQNEQFF
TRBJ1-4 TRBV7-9 CASSFGGTGHEKLFF
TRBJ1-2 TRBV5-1 CASSEGQGRVYGYTF
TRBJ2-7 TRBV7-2 CASSPTRTGYSTYEQYF
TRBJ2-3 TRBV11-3 CASSSEATTDTQYF
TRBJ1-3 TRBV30 CAWREPGGGNTIYF
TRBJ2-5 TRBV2 CASSGGQGSLQETQYF
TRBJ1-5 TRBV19 CASRSSDRSSNQPQHF
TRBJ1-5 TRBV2 CASSAIGGGMGNQPQHF
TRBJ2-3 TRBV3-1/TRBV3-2 CASSWTSGSTDTQYF
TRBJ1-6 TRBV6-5 CASSFPTGDNSPLHF
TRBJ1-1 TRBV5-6 CASSRGQPEAFF
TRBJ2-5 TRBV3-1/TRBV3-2 CASSQDYQTIETQYF
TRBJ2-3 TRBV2 CAQLDRILDTQYF
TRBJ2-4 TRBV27 CASSPKKTGLVGNIQYF
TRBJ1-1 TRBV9 CASSVEEGNMNTEAFF
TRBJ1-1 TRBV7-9 CASSLIDRGRPEAFF